The clone carrying this T cell receptor (beta chain) has a handful of counts. What it binds is not known. Arm-PCR of CDR3 regions and iRepertoire HTBI primers were used to build TCR beta libraries. One entry per CDR3 protein results from TCRdb running MiXCR on the multiplex PCR reads. The sample records just over 600,000 distinct CDR3 sequences, roughly 16% being singletons. The sample comes from a study of regulatory T cells in long-lasting Graves disease. Study-level results: Newly diagnosed patients had higher TCR diversity than persistent Graves' patients did. There was favoring of TRBV28, TRBJ1-2 and TRBJ2-5 in persistent disease.

Trimming cost V 3 bases and J 6 bases; bases outside gene matches: 5. The CDR3 is made up of 13 amino acids. In germline, CDR1 is DFQATT, CDR2 SNEGSKA (reference sequence). Stated time point: newly diagnosed GD, antithyroid drugs for less than 3 months. Making the TCR library involved RNA that had been extracted from PBMCs. This same sample was also part of a study on T cells in Graves' hyperthyroidism and ophthalmopathy. That study adds: Using 13 V-J features, a model discriminated ophthalmopathy from stable hyperthyroidism.

This clonotype originated in a woman aged 25-40 years with Graves disease. Sequenced material: peripheral blood mononuclear cells (PBMCs), taken at new diagnosis, from a patient treated with antithyroid drugs. The V call is TRBV20-1, the J call TRBJ2-1, with TRBD2 matching 7 bases. CDR3 loop: CSARQGLTNEQFF. CDR3 in DNA: TGCAGTGCTAGGCAGGGACTAACCAATGAGCAGTTCTTC.